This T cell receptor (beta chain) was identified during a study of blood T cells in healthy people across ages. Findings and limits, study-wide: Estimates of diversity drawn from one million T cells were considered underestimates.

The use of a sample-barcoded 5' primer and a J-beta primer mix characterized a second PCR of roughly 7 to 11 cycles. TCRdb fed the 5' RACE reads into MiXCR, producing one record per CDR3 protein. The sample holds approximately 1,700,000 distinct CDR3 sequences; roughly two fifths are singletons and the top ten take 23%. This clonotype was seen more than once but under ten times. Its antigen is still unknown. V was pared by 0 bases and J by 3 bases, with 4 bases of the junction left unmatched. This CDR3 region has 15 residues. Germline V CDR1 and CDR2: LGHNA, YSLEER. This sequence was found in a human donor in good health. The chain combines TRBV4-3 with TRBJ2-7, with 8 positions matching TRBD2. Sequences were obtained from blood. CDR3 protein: CASSQDSAGDYEQYF. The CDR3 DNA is TGCGCCAGCAGCCAAGATTCAGCGGGGGACTACGAGCAGTACTTC.